A single TCR beta chain is shown here with its context. V shed 0 bases and J shed 0 bases, with 10 bases lying between them. Germline V lookup: CDR1 SGDLS, CDR2 YYNGEE. The CDR3 covers 15 residues. These data originate in a study of cytomegalovirus exposure and HLA in healthy donors. Use of 60 Vbeta and 13 Jbeta primers characterized the PCR. TCRdb's copy holds only in-frame clones and misses some; the assay was immunoSEQ multiplex PCR. The sample holds tens of thousands of clones, over 55% seen once. Sequences were obtained from PBMCs. This receptor was taken from a boy aged 5-17 years in good health and CMV-seropositive. The rearrangement links TRBV9 to TRBJ2-7; tentatively, D is TRBD2 (6 bases). This chain's CDR3 is CASSVDDGSSYEQYF. The CDR3, as DNA: TGTGCCAGCAGCGTAGACGACGGGAGCTCCTACGAGCAGTACTTC.